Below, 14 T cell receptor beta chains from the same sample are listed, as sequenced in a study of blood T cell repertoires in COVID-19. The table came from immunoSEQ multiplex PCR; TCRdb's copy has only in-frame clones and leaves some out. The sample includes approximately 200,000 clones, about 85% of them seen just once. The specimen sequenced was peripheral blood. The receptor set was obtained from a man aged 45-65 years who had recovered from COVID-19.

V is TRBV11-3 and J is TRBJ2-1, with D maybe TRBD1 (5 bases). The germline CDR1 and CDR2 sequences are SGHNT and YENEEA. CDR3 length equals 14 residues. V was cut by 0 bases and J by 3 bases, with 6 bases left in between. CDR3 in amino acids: CASSLEGDYNEQFF. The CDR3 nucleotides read TGTGCCAGCAGCTTAGAAGGGGACTACAATGAGCAGTTCTTC.

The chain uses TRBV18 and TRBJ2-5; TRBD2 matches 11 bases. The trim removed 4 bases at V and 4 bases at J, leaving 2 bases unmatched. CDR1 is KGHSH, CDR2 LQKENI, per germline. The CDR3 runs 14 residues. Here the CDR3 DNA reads TGTGCCAGCTCACAAGGACTAGCGGGAGAGACCCAGTACTTC. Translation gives CASSQGLAGETQYF.

Written as DNA, the CDR3 is TGTGCCACCAGTGATACCGGGACAGGCAAACAAGAGACCCAGTACTTC. Encoded protein: CATSDTGTGKQETQYF. The chain uses TRBV24-1 and TRBJ2-5, with TRBD1 identical over 8 bases. Germline trimming cut 3 bases from V and 2 bases from J; bases unmatched to any gene: 7. Looked up from germline, CDR1 is KGHDR and CDR2 is SFDVKD. This CDR3 spans 16 amino acids.

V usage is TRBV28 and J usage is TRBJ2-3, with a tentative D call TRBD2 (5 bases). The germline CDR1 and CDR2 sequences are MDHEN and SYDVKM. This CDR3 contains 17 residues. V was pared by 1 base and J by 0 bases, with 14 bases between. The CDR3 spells CASSLFPGSTSTDTQYF. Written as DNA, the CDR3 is TGTGCCAGCAGTTTATTTCCGGGAAGTACTAGCACAGATACGCAGTATTTT.

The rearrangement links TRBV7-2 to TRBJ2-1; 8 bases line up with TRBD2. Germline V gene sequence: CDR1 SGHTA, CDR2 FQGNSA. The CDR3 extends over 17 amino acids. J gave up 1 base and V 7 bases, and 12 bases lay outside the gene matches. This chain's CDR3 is CASNPESGSWSYNEQFF. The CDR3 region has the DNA TGTGCCAGCAACCCGGAGAGCGGGAGCTGGTCCTACAATGAGCAGTTCTTC. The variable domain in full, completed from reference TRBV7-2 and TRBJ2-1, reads GAGVSQSPSNKVTEKGKDVELRCDPISGHTALYWYRQSLGQGLEFLIYFQGNSAPDKSGLPSDRFSAERTGGSVSTLTIQRTQQEDSAVYLCASNPESGSWSYNEQFFGPGTRLTVL.

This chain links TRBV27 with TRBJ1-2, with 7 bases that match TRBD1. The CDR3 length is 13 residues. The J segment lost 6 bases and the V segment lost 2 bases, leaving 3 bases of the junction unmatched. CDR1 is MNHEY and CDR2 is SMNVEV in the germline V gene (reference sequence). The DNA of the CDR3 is TGTGCCAGCAGTTTAGTACAGGGGAATGGCTACACCTTC. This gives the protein CASSLVQGNGYTF.

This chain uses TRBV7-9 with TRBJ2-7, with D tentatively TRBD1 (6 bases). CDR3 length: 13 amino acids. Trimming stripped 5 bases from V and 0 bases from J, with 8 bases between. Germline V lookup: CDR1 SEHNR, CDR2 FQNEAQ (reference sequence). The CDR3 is CASSLRGSYEQYF. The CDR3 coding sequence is TGTGCCAGCAGCCTCAGGGGCTCCTACGAGCAGTACTTC. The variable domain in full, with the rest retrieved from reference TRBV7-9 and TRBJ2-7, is DTGVSQNPRHKITKRGQNVTFRCDPISEHNRLYWYRQTLGQGPEFLTYFQNEAQLEKSRLLSDRFSAERPKGSFSTLEIQRTEQGDSAMYLCASSLRGSYEQYFGPGTRLTVT.

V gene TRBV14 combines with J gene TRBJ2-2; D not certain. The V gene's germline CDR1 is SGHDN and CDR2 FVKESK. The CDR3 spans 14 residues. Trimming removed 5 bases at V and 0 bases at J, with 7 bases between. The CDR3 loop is CASSADSNTGELFF. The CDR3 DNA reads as TGTGCCAGCAGCGCAGACTCGAACACCGGGGAGCTGTTTTTT.

The CDR3 region has the DNA TGTGCCAGCAGCCCTCCTCCGGGACTAGCGGGAGGTCTACATACGCAGTATTTT. Its translation: CASSPPPGLAGGLHTQYF. This chain uses TRBV6-2 or TRBV6-3 with TRBJ2-3; 15 nucleotides agree with TRBD2. Germline loops: CDR1 MNHEY, CDR2 SVGEGT. Unmatched junction bases numbered 14, after V lost 6 bases and J lost 7 bases. CDR3 length equals 18 residues.

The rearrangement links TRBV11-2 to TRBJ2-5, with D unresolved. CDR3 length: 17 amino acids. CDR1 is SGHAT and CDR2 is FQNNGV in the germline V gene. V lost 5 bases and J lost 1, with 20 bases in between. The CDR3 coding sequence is TGTGCCAGCAGCACAAATCTCATTGCAGGCCTCCAAGAGACCCAGTACTTC. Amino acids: CASSTNLIAGLQETQYF.

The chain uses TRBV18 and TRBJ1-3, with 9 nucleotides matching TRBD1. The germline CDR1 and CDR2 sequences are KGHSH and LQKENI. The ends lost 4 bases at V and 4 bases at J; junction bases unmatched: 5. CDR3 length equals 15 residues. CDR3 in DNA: TGTGCCAGCTCACGACGGACAGGGGAAGGAAACACCATATATTTT. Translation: CASSRRTGEGNTIYF.

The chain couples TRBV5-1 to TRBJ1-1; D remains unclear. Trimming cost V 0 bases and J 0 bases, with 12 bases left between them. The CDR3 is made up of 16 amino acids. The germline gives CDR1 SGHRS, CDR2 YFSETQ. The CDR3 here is CASSLEHGQVNTEAFF. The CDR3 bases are TGCGCCAGCAGCTTGGAGCATGGGCAGGTGAACACTGAAGCTTTCTTT. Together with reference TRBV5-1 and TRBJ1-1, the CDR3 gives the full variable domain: KAGVTQTPRYLIKTRGQQVTLSCSPISGHRSVSWYQQTPGQGLQFLFEYFSETQRNKGNFPGRFSGRQFSNSRSEMNVSTLELGDSALYLCASSLEHGQVNTEAFFGQGTRLTVV.

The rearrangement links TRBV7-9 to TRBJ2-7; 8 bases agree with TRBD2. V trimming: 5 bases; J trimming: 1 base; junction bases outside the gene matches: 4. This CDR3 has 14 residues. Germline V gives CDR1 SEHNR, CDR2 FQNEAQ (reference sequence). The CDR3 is CASSMGGGSYEQYF. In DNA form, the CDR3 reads TGTGCCAGCAGCATGGGCGGGGGGTCCTACGAGCAGTACTTC.

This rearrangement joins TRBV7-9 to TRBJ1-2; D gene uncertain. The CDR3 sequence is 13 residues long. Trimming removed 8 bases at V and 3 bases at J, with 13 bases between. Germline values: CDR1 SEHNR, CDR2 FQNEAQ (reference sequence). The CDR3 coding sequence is TGTGCCAGCGGAGAAGAGAGTGACTATGGCTACACCTTC. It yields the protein CASGEESDYGYTF. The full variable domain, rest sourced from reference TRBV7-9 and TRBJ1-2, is DTGVSQNPRHKITKRGQNVTFRCDPISEHNRLYWYRQTLGQGPEFLTYFQNEAQLEKSRLLSDRFSAERPKGSFSTLEIQRTEQGDSAMYLCASGEESDYGYTFGSGTRLTVV.